The TCR beta chain described here comes from a study of identical twins. Trimming stripped 1 base from V and 0 bases from J, with 13 bases between. CDR3 length: 16 residues. Germline values: CDR1 DFQATT, CDR2 SNEGSKA (reference sequence). One entry per CDR3 protein, called by TCRdb with MiXCR from the 5' RACE reads. The repertoire consists of about 660,000 distinct CDR3 sequences, with 8.5% to 9% occurring once and the leading ten covering 0.75% to 1%. Points from the study as a whole: Among monozygotic twins, out-of-frame TCR alpha sharing exceeded what models predicted. Because invariant MAIT and iNKT cells could be present, zero-insertion analyses could be partly confounded. Sequences that were out-of-frame, alpha and twin-shared displayed an excess of low generation probability.

Donors were all healthy Caucasians. A note on this clonotype: Its antigen is not identified.

These data are also associated with another study on yellow fever vaccine responses in identical twins.

This TCR was sampled from a woman aged 18-29 years in good health. The V and J genes are TRBV20-1 and TRBJ2-1; possible D gene TRBD1, 6 bases. The material sequenced was PBMCs. The CDR3 region is CSARVRTADSYNEQFF. CDR3 DNA: TGCAGTGCTAGAGTTCGGACAGCGGACTCCTACAATGAGCAGTTCTTC.